The 17 T cell receptor beta chains listed next were all sequenced from one sample in a study of T-cell memory formation after mild COVID-19. A single record per CDR3 protein comes from TCRdb applying MiXCR to the 5' RACE reads. The sample yields hundreds of thousands of distinct CDR3 sequences, roughly 8% seen once. Source material: PBMCs or a T cell subset sorted from them (not recorded which). These receptors all come from a man aged 18 to 30 who had mild COVID-19 (a few samples of this study predate the infection). Cell type and time point are not known.

The chain is built from TRBV20-1 and TRBJ2-7; TRBD2 is a possible D gene (6 bases). The germline CDR1 and CDR2 sequences are DFQATT and SNEGSKA (reference sequence). This CDR3 contains 15 residues. Trimming removed 5 bases from V and 2 bases from J, with 19 bases in between. The DNA for the CDR3 is TGCAGTGCTGGGACTGTAGCGGATCACACCTACGAGCAGTACTTC. It translates to CSAGTVADHTYEQYF.

The chain's CDR3 is CASSPRGARNTEAFF. In DNA, the CDR3 is TGTGCCAGCTCACCAAGGGGAGCCCGCAACACTGAAGCTTTCTTT. The gene calls are TRBV18 and TRBJ1-1, with D maybe TRBD1 (5 bases). CDR1 and CDR2 from the germline V gene are KGHSH and LQKENI. Trimming removed 2 bases at V and 2 bases at J, with 12 bases between. The CDR3 length is 15 residues.

This clonotype appeared many times. This chain links TRBV7-2 with TRBJ2-3; D tentatively fits TRBD1 or TRBD2 (5 bases each). Germline lookup yields CDR1 SGHTA and CDR2 FQGNSA. This CDR3 region has 15 residues. Trimming cost V 7 bases and J 1 base, with 15 bases left between them. The CDR3 reads CASTEVGARTDTQYF. The CDR3 bases are TGTGCCAGCACTGAGGTCGGGGCCCGCACAGATACGCAGTATTTT. The full variable domain, with the rest looked up from reference TRBV7-2 and TRBJ2-3, is GAGVSQSPSNKVTEKGKDVELRCDPISGHTALYWYRQSLGQGLEFLIYFQGNSAPDKSGLPSDRFSAERTGGSVSTLTIQRTQQEDSAVYLCASTEVGARTDTQYFGPGTRLTVL.

The rearrangement joins TRBV5-5 to TRBJ1-3; D is unresolved. The CDR3 has 16 amino acids. Germline V lookup: CDR1 SGHKS, CDR2 YYEKEE (reference sequence). V shed 0 bases and J shed 2 bases, with 12 bases lying between them. The CDR3 spells CASSLVRAGAGNTIYF. CDR3 DNA sequence: TGTGCCAGCAGCTTGGTTCGGGCCGGGGCTGGAAACACCATATATTTT.

This clonotype was picked up many times. The chain couples TRBV6-1 to TRBJ1-1; 8 bases fit TRBD1. V lost 1 base, J lost 5 bases, and 9 bases stayed unmatched. The CDR3 covers 16 residues. Germline V CDR1 and CDR2: MNHNS, SASEGT. The CDR3 DNA follows: TGTGCCAGCAGTGAAGGACAGGGGCCGGGTCAGACTGAAGCTTTCTTT. Encoded protein: CASSEGQGPGQTEAFF.

This clonotype showed up many times. This chain joins TRBV3-1 and TRBJ2-5; D remains ambiguous. Trimming left V 3 bases short and J 4 bases short, with 18 bases between. Germline V CDR1 and CDR2: LGHDT, YNNKEL (reference sequence). This CDR3 contains 16 residues. CDR3 sequence (DNA): TGTGCCAGCAGCCACAAAGGCGGCTGGGCAACAGAGACCCAGTACTTC. As protein: CASSHKGGWATETQYF.

This clonotype was counted a few times. The genes are TRBV6-5 and TRBJ2-7; the match to TRBD1 covers 9 bases. Losses at the gene ends were 5 bases for V and 5 bases for J; bases not matched to a gene: 10. The CDR3 is made up of 15 amino acids. Germline-derived CDR1 and CDR2 are MNHEY and SVGAGI. DNA for the CDR3: TGTGCCAGCAGTCGAGAACAGGGGGCGTTGAACGAGCAGTACTTC. It yields the protein CASSREQGALNEQYF.

This sequence joins TRBV12-3 or TRBV12-4 and TRBJ1-2; possible D gene TRBD1, 6 bases. CDR3 length: 13 amino acids. The V end lost 6 bases, the J end lost 7 bases, and 15 bases lay between the germline ends. The CDR3 protein is CASRSGDSGGYTF. CDR3 bases: TGTGCCAGCAGGTCAGGGGACTCGGGTGGCTACACCTTC.

This clonotype was detected only a few times. The CDR3 does not end in the conserved phenylalanine or tryptophan, so this is likely a read error. V gene TRBV5-1 combines with J gene TRBJ2-3; no firm D call. The CDR3 sequence is 14 residues long. CDR1 and CDR2 (germline): SGHRS, YFSETQ. V gave up 0 bases and J gave up 2 bases, with 7 bases separating them. DNA of the CDR3: TGCGCCAGCAGCTTGGGGGCGGTCACAGATACGCAGTATTCT. Translation gives CASSLGAVTDTQYS.

This clonotype was found many times. This chain links TRBV7-9 with TRBJ1-4; no clear D. There are 17 residues in the CDR3. Deletions cut 3 bases from V and 8 bases from J, with 22 bases between. Germline loops: CDR1 SEHNR, CDR2 FQNEAQ (reference sequence). As DNA, the CDR3 is TGTGCCAGCAGCTTCCCCATTGAATTACAAAATAGGGAAAAACTGTTTTTT. It specifies CASSFPIELQNREKLFF. The full variable domain, with the rest looked up from reference TRBV7-9 and TRBJ1-4, is DTGVSQNPRHKITKRGQNVTFRCDPISEHNRLYWYRQTLGQGPEFLTYFQNEAQLEKSRLLSDRFSAERPKGSFSTLEIQRTEQGDSAMYLCASSFPIELQNREKLFFGSGTQLSVL.

This rearrangement joins TRBV7-2 to TRBJ1-2, with D unclear. Between the trimmed V and J ends, which lost 5 bases and 8 bases, there was a span of 9 bases. The CDR3 has 11 residues. Germline lookup yields CDR1 SGHTA and CDR2 FQGNSA. The CDR3 here is CASSPGQGYTF. DNA of the CDR3: TGTGCCAGCAGCCCCGGCCAGGGCTACACCTTC. Supplemented by reference TRBV7-2 and TRBJ1-2, the full variable domain reads GAGVSQSPSNKVTEKGKDVELRCDPISGHTALYWYRQSLGQGLEFLIYFQGNSAPDKSGLPSDRFSAERTGGSVSTLTIQRTQQEDSAVYLCASSPGQGYTFGSGTRLTVV.

The chain employs TRBV12-3 or TRBV12-4 and TRBJ2-3, with 7 bases aligning to TRBD1. V dropped 6 bases and J dropped 6; count of bases not matched to a gene: 6. The CDR3 consists of 13 residues. The CDR3 DNA sequence: TGTGCCAGCAGATCCACAGGGGTCGATACGCAGTATTTT. Translation: CASRSTGVDTQYF.

Many counts were recorded for this clonotype. The chain combines TRBV12-3 or TRBV12-4 with TRBJ2-7; TRBD2 matches at 12 bases. V lost 2 bases to trimming and J lost 12 bases; unmatched junction nucleotides: 2. This CDR3 has 12 residues. The CDR3 here is CASSLLAGGLYF. CDR3 in DNA: TGTGCCAGCAGTTTACTAGCGGGGGGGCTGTACTTC.

The chain is built from TRBV15 and TRBJ2-3, with D tentatively TRBD1 (7 bases). The V gene's germline CDR1 is LNHNV and CDR2 YYDKDF (reference sequence). This CDR3 comprises 13 residues. The ends were cut back, 5 bases at V and 4 bases at J, with 10 bases in the middle. The CDR3 is CATSDREADTQYF. CDR3 sequence (DNA): TGTGCCACCAGCGACAGGGAGGCAGATACGCAGTATTTT. The complete variable domain, with remaining parts taken from reference TRBV15 and TRBJ2-3, reads DAMVIQNPRYQVTQFGKPVTLSCSQTLNHNVMYWYQQKSSQAPKLLFHYYDKDFNNEADTPDNFQSRRPNTSFCFLDIRSPGLGDTAMYLCATSDREADTQYFGPGTRLTVL.

This clonotype was found a few times. V and J are TRBV7-9 and TRBJ2-7, with 9 bases fitting TRBD1. The junction had 11 bases not matched to a gene; V was cut back by 4 bases and J by 4 bases. This CDR3 is built from 16 residues. Germline lookup yields CDR1 SEHNR and CDR2 FQNEAQ (reference sequence). The CDR3 spells CASSSPRQGGLYEQYF. The CDR3 bases are TGTGCCAGCAGCTCCCCGAGACAGGGGGGTTTATACGAGCAGTACTTC. The variable domain in full, completed from reference TRBV7-9 and TRBJ2-7, reads DTGVSQNPRHKITKRGQNVTFRCDPISEHNRLYWYRQTLGQGPEFLTYFQNEAQLEKSRLLSDRFSAERPKGSFSTLEIQRTEQGDSAMYLCASSSPRQGGLYEQYFGPGTRLTVT.

The genes are TRBV4-2 and TRBJ2-7, with D unresolved. The germline CDR1 and CDR2 sequences are LGHNA and YNFKEQ. CDR3 length: 15 amino acids. V was shortened by 0 bases and J by 4 bases, with 13 bases between the two germline ends. The CDR3 DNA sequence: TGTGCCAGCAGCCAAGATGGGAACGGGCCATACGAGCAGTACGTC. This encodes CASSQDGNGPYEQYV.

The chain couples TRBV6-1 to TRBJ2-1; D is ambiguous. Per the germline V gene, CDR1 is MNHNS and CDR2 is SASEGT. This CDR3 contains 15 residues. Trimming removed 4 bases at V and 3 bases at J, with 13 bases between. The chain's CDR3 is CASSVEELIYNEQFF. In nucleotides, the CDR3 is TGTGCCAGCAGTGTTGAGGAATTAATCTACAATGAGCAGTTCTTC.